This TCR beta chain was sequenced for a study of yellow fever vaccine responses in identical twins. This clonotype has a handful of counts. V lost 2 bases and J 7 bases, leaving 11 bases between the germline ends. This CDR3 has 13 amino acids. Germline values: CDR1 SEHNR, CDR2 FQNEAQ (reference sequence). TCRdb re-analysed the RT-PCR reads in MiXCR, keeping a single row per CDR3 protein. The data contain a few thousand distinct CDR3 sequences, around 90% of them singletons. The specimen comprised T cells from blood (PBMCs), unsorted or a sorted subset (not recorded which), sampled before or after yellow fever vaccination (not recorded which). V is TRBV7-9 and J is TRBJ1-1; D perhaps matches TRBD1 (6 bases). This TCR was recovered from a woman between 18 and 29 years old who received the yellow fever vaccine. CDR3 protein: CASSLPSDSEAFF. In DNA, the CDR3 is TGTGCCAGCAGCTTACCGTCGGACAGTGAAGCTTTCTTT.